This T cell receptor (beta chain) was sequenced during a study of T cells after yellow fever vaccination. Study at large: Preparation of fractions with low cell numbers was performed using SMART-Seq v4 Ultra Low Input.

TCRdb used MiXCR to reprocess the 5' RACE reads, holding one entry per CDR3 protein. The table records a few hundred thousand distinct CDR3 sequences, about 7% of them present only once. Turning to this clonotype: Its antigen is not identified.

The ends were cut back, 0 bases at V and 3 bases at J, with 24 bases in the middle. From germline, CDR1 is MNHEY and CDR2 SVGAGI. The length of the CDR3 is 19 residues. General observations from the study: Post-booster repertoires contained most primary-vaccination clones again (about 95% CD4, about 90% CD8). It was a small share of clonotypes that appeared in both CD4 and CD8 compartments. Peaking on day 5 versus 15, the secondary response was faster but weaker.

J is TRBJ2-7 and V is TRBV6-5; tentative D call: TRBD1 (6 bases). The clonotype was recovered from a man aged 30 to 39 who received the YFV17D yellow fever vaccine. The input for sequencing was CD4+ T cells sorted from PBMCs, taken 15 days after the yellow fever booster vaccination. The CDR3, as DNA: TGTGCCAGCAGTTACTCGTACTTCCCGACAGGCAATGTCTTCTACGAGCAGTACTTC. It codes for CASSYSYFPTGNVFYEQYF.